This T cell receptor beta chain was obtained from a study of siplizumab effects on memory and regulatory T cells. Study outcomes and limitations: Most alloreactive clones went unmapped to unstimulated subsets; only a minor fraction mapped. Siplizumab significantly decreased alloreactive sequences from unstimulated CD4+ memory cells. In siplizumab cultures, the suppressive function of proliferating Tregs remained unconfirmed.

CDR1 is MDHEN, CDR2 SYDVKM, per germline. The CDR3 sequence is 13 residues long. V gave up 6 bases and J gave up 2 bases, with 8 bases separating them. Comments on this clone: Its antigen remains unidentified.

TCRdb's table, derived via immunoSEQ multiplex PCR, lists solely in-frame clones and lacks some. The sample has over 80,000 clones, roughly 94% seen once; the top ten hold 1% to 1.5%. The source material was non-Treg CD4+ T cells sorted from blood. The receptor was derived from a human donor in good health. The V call is TRBV28, the J call TRBJ2-1; unclear D gene. CDR3 DNA sequence: TGTGCCAGCAGGACCGGCCCCTACAATGAGCAGTTCTTC. Translated: CASRTGPYNEQFF.